These 30 T cell receptor beta chains originate from one sample sequenced in a study of blood T cell repertoires in COVID-19 (dated by TCRdb to about 2020). Libraries were built with the immunoSEQ multiplex PCR assay. As stored in TCRdb, this immuneACCESS dataset retains in-frame rearrangements with V and J assigned. A fraction of the clones does not appear; measured against another copy, unresolved V genes explain less than half of the discrepancy, and the remainder lacks a known reason. This sample lists 200,000 to 250,000 clones; roughly 81% were detected once. Of the sample, less than 4.5% is held by the ten largest clones. Sequenced material: peripheral blood. Receptors were obtained from a man aged 45-65 years with acute or convalescent COVID-19.

This chain joins TRBV18 and TRBJ1-5; the D is unclear. Germline CDR1 is KGHSH and CDR2 is LQKENI. The ends were cut back, 5 bases at V and 3 bases at J, with 8 bases in the middle. The CDR3 loop spans 13 amino acids. The CDR3 loop is CASSSWPNQPQHF. The CDR3 nucleotides read TGTGCCAGCTCATCATGGCCCAATCAGCCCCAGCATTTT. Based on the CDR3 plus reference TRBV18 and TRBJ1-5, the full variable domain is NAGVMQNPRHLVRRRGQEARLRCSPMKGHSHVYWYRQLPEEGLKFMVYLQKENIIDESGMPKERFSAEFPKEGPSILRIQQVVRGDSAAYFCASSSWPNQPQHFGDGTRLSIL.

The rearrangement uses TRBV28 and TRBJ1-1; perhaps TRBD1 as D (6 bases). V was trimmed by 2 bases and J by 1 base, leaving 11 bases between them. The CDR3 runs to 15 residues. Germline loops: CDR1 MDHEN, CDR2 SYDVKM. The CDR3 DNA follows: TGTGCCAGCAGTTTAAACACAGGGAGGAACACTGAAGCTTTCTTT. Translated, it gives CASSLNTGRNTEAFF.

The chain joins TRBV3-1 (or the pseudogene TRBV3-2) to TRBJ2-1; 7 positions agree with TRBD2. Germline CDR1 LGHDT, CDR2 YNNKEL (reference sequence). The CDR3 sequence is 16 residues long. V was clipped by 4 bases and J by 0 bases; unmatched bases: 6. CDR3 sequence reads: CASSPPGLLSYNEQFF. The DNA of the CDR3 is TGTGCCAGCAGCCCTCCGGGACTACTCTCCTACAATGAGCAGTTCTTC.

The rearrangement joins TRBV30 to TRBJ2-7; D gene unclear. CDR1 is GTSNPN, CDR2 SVGIG, per germline (reference sequence). Trimming cost V 2 bases and J 3 bases, with 8 bases left between them. The CDR3 contains 12 residues. The CDR3 region has the DNA TGTGCCTGGAGTATTCGCGACTACGAGCAGTACTTC. Residues: CAWSIRDYEQYF.

Comment on this clone: The same CDR3 also results from other DNA sequences found in this sample. The chain links TRBV12-3 or TRBV12-4 to TRBJ1-6; D might be TRBD1 (5 bases). V was shortened by 5 bases and J by 8 bases, with 10 bases between the two germline ends. This CDR3 contains 13 residues. The CDR3 DNA follows: TGTGCCAGCAGTCTCAAAGGGGATTCACCCCTCCACTTT. Protein: CASSLKGDSPLHF.

The gene calls are TRBV5-4 and TRBJ2-3; 9 nucleotides line up with TRBD2. J gave up 3 bases and V 4 bases, and 9 bases lay outside the gene matches. Per germline, CDR1 SGHNT and CDR2 YYREEE (reference sequence). This CDR3 has 16 residues. CDR3 sequence: CASSQSLAGATDTQYF. CDR3 DNA: TGTGCCAGCAGCCAAAGTTTAGCGGGAGCAACAGATACGCAGTATTTT.

This chain connects TRBV28 to TRBJ1-5; D unresolved. Germline lookup yields CDR1 MDHEN and CDR2 SYDVKM. The V and J ends lost 5 bases and 4 bases respectively, with 9 bases between them. There are 13 residues in the CDR3. The CDR3 bases are TGTGCCAGCAGTGTATTTCTAAATCAGCCCCAGCATTTT. As protein: CASSVFLNQPQHF.

J is TRBJ2-5 and V is TRBV6-1; TRBD1 matches at 12 bases. Trimming cost V 4 bases and J 2 bases; bases outside gene matches: 5. The CDR3 runs 16 residues. Germline V CDR1 and CDR2: MNHNS, SASEGT. The CDR3 spells CASSARDRGLQETQYF. DNA for the CDR3: TGTGCCAGCAGTGCCCGGGACAGGGGGCTTCAAGAGACCCAGTACTTC.

The chain joins TRBV19 to TRBJ1-5, with D maybe TRBD1 (6 bases). V lost 8 bases and J lost 6, with 11 bases in between. This CDR3 spans 12 amino acids. Germline V gene data show CDR1 as LNHDA and CDR2 as SQIVND (reference sequence). The CDR3 sequence is CASRRGGQPQHF. CDR3 in DNA: TGTGCCAGTCGAAGGGGGGGTCAGCCCCAGCATTTT.

This chain links TRBV29-1 with TRBJ2-1; D may be TRBD2 (6 bases). Between the trimmed V and J ends, which lost 3 bases and 7 bases, there was a span of 10 bases. The CDR3 extends over 12 amino acids. The germline V gene encodes CDR1 SQVTM and CDR2 ANQGSEA. In nucleotides, the CDR3 is TGCAGCGTTGATTCGGGACTGAATGAGCAGTTCTTC. Its protein is CSVDSGLNEQFF.

This rearrangement joins TRBV18 to TRBJ1-2; unclear D gene. The germline V gene encodes CDR1 KGHSH and CDR2 LQKENI. Trimming left V 2 bases short and J 4 bases short, with 14 bases between. The CDR3 extends over 15 amino acids. CDR3 in amino acids: CASSPDSFGGYGYTF. As DNA, the CDR3 is TGTGCCAGCTCACCAGATAGTTTTGGCGGCTATGGCTACACCTTC.

This clone was found once. The V and J genes are TRBV7-3 and TRBJ2-3; no clear D. Germline V gives CDR1 SGHTA, CDR2 FQGTGA. Trimming removed 4 bases from V and 5 bases from J, with 7 bases in between. The CDR3 has 12 amino acids. In nucleotides, the CDR3 is TGTGCCAGCAGCTCCTCAGGAGATACGCAGTATTTT. Translating it yields CASSSSGDTQYF.

The V gene is TRBV11-1, the J gene TRBJ1-6; TRBD1 matches 9 bases. The CDR3 is made up of 14 amino acids. From germline, CDR1 is SGHAT and CDR2 FQDESV (reference sequence). With V trimmed by 5 bases and J by 10 bases, 6 bases remained unmatched. The CDR3 is CASSMGQGGSPLHF. The CDR3 region has the DNA TGTGCCAGCAGCATGGGACAGGGTGGATCACCCCTCCACTTT.

The V gene is TRBV27, the J gene TRBJ1-2, with TRBD1 matching 9 bases. Germline CDR1 and CDR2: MNHEY and SMNVEV (reference sequence). V lost 1 base to trimming and J lost 0 bases; unmatched junction nucleotides: 6. The CDR3 extends over 17 amino acids. Here the CDR3 DNA reads TGTGCCAGCAGTTTATACAGGGGGCTGACCGCTAACTATGGCTACACCTTC. This gives the protein CASSLYRGLTANYGYTF.

The chain carries TRBV27 and TRBJ2-1; D is ambiguous. Between the trimmed V and J ends, which lost 5 bases and 3 bases, there was a span of 17 bases. Per germline, CDR1 MNHEY and CDR2 SMNVEV (reference sequence). The CDR3 is 16 residues long. DNA of the CDR3: TGTGCCAGCAGTATCCAACGGGTCGAATTCTACAATGAGCAGTTCTTC. Its protein is CASSIQRVEFYNEQFF.

This clone was detected only once. The J gene is TRBJ1-6, the V gene TRBV7-9; D is uncertain. CDR1 and CDR2 from the germline V gene are SEHNR and FQNEAQ (reference sequence). The CDR3 is 15 residues long. V lost 2 bases and J lost 6, with 11 bases in between. The CDR3 bases are TGTGCCAGCAGCTTACAGGCAGGTTTTAATTCACCCCTCCACTTT. Its translation is CASSLQAGFNSPLHF.

The genes are TRBV13 and TRBJ2-3; D is unresolved. Germline lookup yields CDR1 PRHDT and CDR2 FYEKMQ (reference sequence). Deletions cut 0 bases from V and 4 bases from J, with 8 bases between. The CDR3 consists of 14 residues. The CDR3 spells CASSLGHPPDTQYF. In DNA, the CDR3 is TGTGCCAGCAGCTTAGGACACCCCCCAGATACGCAGTATTTT.

V usage is TRBV11-2 and J usage is TRBJ1-1; no firm D call. The V end lost 1 base, the J end lost 1 base, and 7 bases lay between the germline ends. Germline loops: CDR1 SGHAT, CDR2 FQNNGV. This CDR3 contains 14 residues. The CDR3 region is CASSLGVANTEAFF. The CDR3 DNA follows: TGTGCCAGCAGCTTAGGAGTTGCGAACACTGAAGCTTTCTTT.

The chain is built from TRBV5-1 and TRBJ2-2; 8 positions agree with TRBD2. The V gene's germline CDR1 is SGHRS and CDR2 YFSETQ. CDR3 size: 15 residues. V lost 4 bases, J lost 3 bases, and 5 bases stayed unmatched. The CDR3 DNA reads TGCGCCAGCAGCCACGGACTAGCTGACACCGGGGAGCTGTTTTTT. Its translation is CASSHGLADTGELFF.

In its sample, this clone was seen once. The rearrangement joins TRBV28 to TRBJ2-5; D is ambiguous. Germline CDR1 is MDHEN and CDR2 is SYDVKM. This CDR3 contains 15 residues. Deletions cut 6 bases from V and 2 bases from J, with 16 bases between. This CDR3 reads CASSLTHPTQETQYF. CDR3 DNA sequence: TGTGCCAGCAGCCTCACCCACCCCACACAAGAGACCCAGTACTTC.

The count of this clone is one. This chain connects TRBV7-9 to TRBJ2-7; 9 nucleotides agree with TRBD1. The CDR3 is 17 amino acids. Germline CDR1 SEHNR, CDR2 FQNEAQ (reference sequence). J lost 0 bases, V lost 1 base, and 7 bases had no gene match. CDR3 region: CASSLVDGQGSSYEQYF. The CDR3 bases are TGTGCCAGCAGCTTAGTTGACGGACAGGGGAGCTCCTACGAGCAGTACTTC.

The chain couples TRBV6-1 to TRBJ2-7; maybe TRBD1 (6 bases). V gave up 0 bases and J gave up 2 bases, with 14 bases separating them. The CDR3 has 16 amino acids. Germline V gives CDR1 MNHNS, CDR2 SASEGT. The CDR3 region has the DNA TGTGCCAGCAGTGAAGCCGGGGTAAGGGGGACCTACGAGCAGTACTTC. Its protein product is CASSEAGVRGTYEQYF.

This clone was detected once. J is TRBJ2-1 and V is TRBV9; TRBD2 is a possible D gene (6 bases). The CDR3 runs 14 residues. Germline V CDR1 and CDR2: SGDLS, YYNGEE. The germline V and J ends were trimmed by 5 bases and 7 bases, with 16 bases remaining between them. The CDR3 nucleotides are TGTGCCAGCAGTCTAACGACCCGGGGGAATGAGCAGTTCTTC. Amino acid sequence: CASSLTTRGNEQFF.

CDR3 bases: TGTGCCAGCAGTAAGGGACAGGGTGGAAACATTCAGTACTTC. Residues: CASSKGQGGNIQYF. The chain is built from TRBV13 and TRBJ2-4, with TRBD1 identical over 9 bases. The CDR3 is made up of 14 amino acids. CDR1 and CDR2 (germline): PRHDT, FYEKMQ (reference sequence). V shed 6 bases and J 6 bases; nucleotides not matched to a gene: 6.

This chain uses TRBV6-5 with TRBJ2-5; D is unclear. V was clipped by 6 bases and J by 5 bases, with 7 bases between them. The CDR3 is made up of 11 amino acids. Germline assignment: CDR1 MNHEY and CDR2 SVGAGI. CDR3 sequence reads: CASRVGETQYF. CDR3 coding DNA: TGTGCCAGCAGAGTCGGGGAGACCCAGTACTTC.

As regards this clone: Other DNA sequences from this sample encode an identical CDR3 as well. The chain uses TRBV5-1 and TRBJ1-4, with 9 bases aligning to TRBD1. The V gene end was trimmed by 4 bases and the J gene end by 8 bases; junction bases not matched to a gene: 6. The CDR3 loop spans 14 amino acids. Germline V gene data show CDR1 as SGHRS and CDR2 as YFSETQ. DNA of the CDR3: TGCGCCAGCAGCCCGGACAGGGGCAACGAAAAACTGTTTTTT. Protein: CASSPDRGNEKLFF.

V gene TRBV6-5 combines with J gene TRBJ1-1; possible D gene TRBD1, 6 bases. The CDR3 totals 15 residues. Deletions cut 8 bases from V and 1 base from J, with 17 bases between. The germline V gene encodes CDR1 MNHEY and CDR2 SVGAGI. In nucleotides, the CDR3 is TGTGCCAGCGAGGACAGAAACTTTGCGAACACTGAAGCTTTCTTT. Its protein product is CASEDRNFANTEAFF.

To note about this clone: At the DNA level, this CDR3 is encoded by other sequences in the same sample as well. The chain combines TRBV19 with TRBJ1-5; no firm D call. The CDR3 consists of 13 residues. The V end was cut by 2 bases, the J end by 5 bases, with 7 bases between. CDR1 LNHDA and CDR2 SQIVND come from the germline V gene (reference sequence). The CDR3 is CASSISGYQPQHF. The CDR3 nucleotides read TGTGCCAGTAGTATAAGCGGGTATCAGCCCCAGCATTTT.

The chain links TRBV19 to TRBJ1-1; 8 nucleotides align to TRBD1. Unmatched junction bases numbered 3, after V lost 5 bases and J lost 4 bases. CDR1 and CDR2 from the germline V gene are LNHDA and SQIVND (reference sequence). This CDR3 is built from 13 residues. The CDR3 reads CASSLGTGTEAFF. The CDR3 nucleotides are TGTGCCAGTAGTCTTGGGACAGGCACTGAAGCTTTCTTT.

The chain couples TRBV7-9 to TRBJ2-5; 7 bases are shared with TRBD1. V trimming: 5 bases; J trimming: 0 bases; junction bases outside the gene matches: 15. The CDR3 totals 18 residues. Per the germline V gene, CDR1 is SEHNR and CDR2 is FQNEAQ (reference sequence). The CDR3 protein is CASSVGVRRTGYQETQYF. For the CDR3, the DNA is TGTGCCAGCAGCGTAGGTGTACGCCGGACAGGCTACCAAGAGACCCAGTACTTC.